The 17 T cell receptor beta chains reported below all come from one sample, sequenced in a study of cytomegalovirus exposure and HLA in healthy donors. With 60 Vbeta and 13 Jbeta primers, the PCR was carried out. Sequencing was performed with immunoSEQ multiplex PCR; in TCRdb, only in-frame clones are kept and a portion is missing. Of about 78,000 clones in the sample, approximately 72% were seen once. Material for sequencing was PBMCs. The source of these receptors is a woman in her thirties or forties in good health and CMV-seropositive.

This clone was seen only once. The DNA for the CDR3 is TGTGCCAGCAGCTCGCTGGACAGGGCGAACACTGAAGCTTTCTTT. Amino acids: CASSSLDRANTEAFF. The genes are TRBV5-6 and TRBJ1-1, with 8 bases that match TRBD1. Trimming cost V 3 bases and J 1 base; bases outside gene matches: 5. This CDR3 contains 15 residues. Germline CDR1 and CDR2: SGHDT and YYEEEE.

The rearrangement uses TRBV7-2 and TRBJ1-2, with D possibly being TRBD1 (6 bases). CDR1 is SGHTA, CDR2 FQGNSA, per germline. The CDR3 spans 14 residues. Trimming took off 5 bases at V and 5 bases at J, with 15 bases between the two ends. DNA for the CDR3: TGTGCCAGCAGCACCGGACAGAAACTATATGGCTACACCTTC. Translated: CASSTGQKLYGYTF.

V gene TRBV29-1 combines with J gene TRBJ1-2, with D possibly TRBD1 on 6 matching bases. The CDR3 contains 12 residues. Trimming pared 4 bases from V and 7 bases from J, leaving 13 bases between. In germline, CDR1 is SQVTM, CDR2 ANQGSEA. CDR3 nucleotides: TGCAGCGTTGTATCGACAGGCACTGGCTACACCTTC. Its translation is CSVVSTGTGYTF.

This chain links TRBV7-9 with TRBJ1-5; D gene ambiguous. The CDR3 extends over 13 amino acids. Looked up from germline, CDR1 is SEHNR and CDR2 is FQNEAQ (reference sequence). V lost 1 base and J 4 bases, leaving 5 bases between the germline ends. CDR3 sequence reads: CASSLGQNQPQHF. The CDR3, as DNA: TGTGCCAGCAGCTTAGGTCAAAATCAGCCCCAGCATTTT. Using reference TRBV7-9 and TRBJ1-5 for the parts outside the CDR3, the full variable domain is DTGVSQNPRHKITKRGQNVTFRCDPISEHNRLYWYRQTLGQGPEFLTYFQNEAQLEKSRLLSDRFSAERPKGSFSTLEIQRTEQGDSAMYLCASSLGQNQPQHFGDGTRLSIL.

This clone showed up just a few times. The chain recombines TRBV19 with TRBJ1-5, with 7 nucleotides matching TRBD1. Germline V CDR1 and CDR2: LNHDA, SQIVND (reference sequence). The CDR3 runs to 13 residues. Trimming cost V 6 bases and J 7 bases; bases outside gene matches: 6. CDR3 DNA sequence: TGTGCCAGTAGCCTACAGGGGAAGCAGCCCCAGCATTTT. This codes for CASSLQGKQPQHF.

This clone was counted a few times. The chain uses TRBV6-4 and TRBJ1-1; D is unresolved. Per the germline V gene, CDR1 is MRHNA and CDR2 is SNTAGT. CDR3 size: 13 residues. The V end lost 6 bases, the J end lost 3 bases, and 11 bases lay between the germline ends. The CDR3 region has the DNA TGTGCCAGCAGCTCAGAGGAGCACACTGAAGCTTTCTTT. It encodes CASSSEEHTEAFF.

The chain joins TRBV11-3 to TRBJ1-1, with TRBD1 as a possible D gene (5 bases). The CDR3 is 13 residues long. The V gene's germline CDR1 is SGHNT and CDR2 YENEEA. The ends were cut back, 1 base at V and 5 bases at J, with 8 bases in the middle. CDR3 amino acids: CASSLGGKTEAFF. In DNA, the CDR3 is TGTGCCAGCAGCTTAGGGGGCAAGACTGAAGCTTTCTTT.

The V call is TRBV4-3, the J call TRBJ1-1; tentatively, D is TRBD1 (5 bases). Germline values: CDR1 LGHNA, CDR2 YSLEER. This CDR3 is built from 14 residues. V was cut by 1 base and J by 3 bases, with 9 bases left in between. The CDR3 is CASSQVLGDTEAFF. CDR3 sequence (DNA): TGCGCCAGCAGCCAAGTCTTAGGGGACACTGAAGCTTTCTTT.

The chain carries TRBV7-8 and TRBJ2-2; D not resolved. Deletions cut 1 base from V and 1 base from J, with 4 bases between. The CDR3 extends over 14 amino acids. The germline CDR1 and CDR2 sequences are SGHVS and FQNEAQ. CDR3 bases: TGTGCCAGCAGCTTAGTGAGGAACACCGGGGAGCTGTTTTTT. Its translation is CASSLVRNTGELFF.

The genes are TRBV11-2 and TRBJ2-7; 8 bases match TRBD1. With 7 bases clipped from V and 5 bases from J, the junction kept 7 bases outside the gene matches. The CDR3 sequence is 13 residues long. Per the germline V gene, CDR1 is SGHAT and CDR2 is FQNNGV. CDR3 region: CASNGQGRDEQYF. The CDR3 DNA sequence: TGTGCCAGCAACGGACAGGGCCGCGACGAGCAGTACTTC.

For the CDR3, the DNA is TGCGCCAGCAGCTCCCGAGGGACTAGCGGGAGTCTCAACGAGCAGTACTTC. This gives the protein CASSSRGTSGSLNEQYF. The chain uses TRBV5-1 and TRBJ2-7; 14 positions match TRBD2. The CDR3 loop spans 17 amino acids. Germline-derived CDR1 and CDR2 are SGHRS and YFSETQ. Trimming at V came to 3 bases and at J to 5 bases, leaving 10 bases not matched to a gene.

This sequence joins TRBV19 and TRBJ1-3; D call uncertain. This CDR3 has 14 residues. CDR1 and CDR2 from the germline V gene are LNHDA and SQIVND (reference sequence). Trimming shortened V by 5 bases and J by 0 bases, and 8 bases separated the two germline ends. The CDR3 region is CASSLMSSGNTIYF. The DNA of the CDR3 is TGTGCCAGTAGTCTTATGAGCTCTGGAAACACCATATATTTT.

The chain combines TRBV11-2 with TRBJ2-5; TRBD1 aligns across 12 bases. Germline assignment: CDR1 SGHAT and CDR2 FQNNGV. Trimming took 4 bases from V and 5 from J; bases not matched to a gene: 8. The CDR3 consists of 16 residues. Here the CDR3 reads CASSYQGQGAFETQYF. The CDR3 DNA reads as TGTGCCAGCAGCTACCAGGGACAGGGGGCATTCGAGACCCAGTACTTC.

The chain joins TRBV5-1 to TRBJ1-2; 9 bases fit TRBD1. CDR3 size: 17 residues. Germline assignment: CDR1 SGHRS and CDR2 YFSETQ. Losses at the gene ends were 0 bases for V and 0 bases for J; bases not matched to a gene: 6. CDR3 DNA: TGCGCCAGCAGCTTGGGAGCCGGGACAGGGCCTAACTATGGCTACACCTTC. Translation gives CASSLGAGTGPNYGYTF.

The chain links TRBV4-1 to TRBJ1-1; 7 nucleotides match TRBD1. The junction had 6 bases not matched to a gene; V was cut back by 4 bases and J by 4 bases. The CDR3 is 14 residues long. The germline CDR1 and CDR2 sequences are MGHRA and YSYEKL. CDR3 region: CASSPRGTATEAFF. DNA of the CDR3: TGCGCCAGCAGCCCCCGAGGGACAGCCACTGAAGCTTTCTTT.

This rearrangement joins TRBV5-1 to TRBJ2-3, with TRBD2 matching 11 bases. This CDR3 is built from 18 residues. Germline values: CDR1 SGHRS, CDR2 YFSETQ. V shed 1 base and J 4 bases; nucleotides not matched to a gene: 11. The CDR3, as DNA: TGCGCCAGCAGCTTGTGGACCTTTACTAGCGGGGGAGCAGATACGCAGTATTTT. Translated: CASSLWTFTSGGADTQYF.

CDR3 in amino acids: CASSVGPGTGGANYGYTF. CDR3 nucleotides: TGTGCCAGCAGCGTAGGTCCCGGGACAGGGGGCGCTAACTATGGCTACACCTTC. The V and J genes are TRBV9 and TRBJ1-2; 12 nucleotides line up with TRBD1. The V gene end was trimmed by 0 bases and the J gene end by 0 bases; junction bases not matched to a gene: 6. The germline V gene encodes CDR1 SGDLS and CDR2 YYNGEE. The CDR3 runs to 18 residues.